Each of the 19 T cell receptor beta chains below was sequenced from the same sample in a study of post-analysis software for immune sequencing data. Prepared libraries of TCR beta cDNA carried unique molecular identifiers. Using its own MiXCR run on the PCR reads, TCRdb lists one record per CDR3 protein. The top ten hold approximately 30% of the sample, which has about 160,000 distinct CDR3 sequences, roughly 40% seen once. The source was blood, collected after autologous hematopoietic stem cell transplantation. These receptors all come from a girl aged 5-17 years with multiple sclerosis.

This clonotype was observed a few times. This sequence joins TRBV25-1 and TRBJ2-1; D is perhaps TRBD2 (7 bases). CDR3 length: 16 residues. CDR1 and CDR2 from the germline V gene are MGHDK and SYGVNS. Between the trimmed V and J ends, which lost 6 bases and 5 bases, there was a span of 20 bases. The CDR3 DNA is TGTGCCAGCAGCCACCTGGGGGGGGCTAGAGACAATGAGCAGTTCTTC. Translating gives CASSHLGGARDNEQFF.

This clonotype was recorded many times. This chain joins TRBV5-1 and TRBJ2-1, with 10 bases identical to TRBD2. Germline V gene data show CDR1 as SGHRS and CDR2 as YFSETQ. V lost 4 bases and J lost 4; bases outside the gene matches: 14. The CDR3 length is 18 residues. The CDR3 nucleotides are TGCGCCAGCAGCCGCCAACCGTACGGACTAGCGGATTACAATGAGCAGTTCTTC. It encodes CASSRQPYGLADYNEQFF.

This clonotype was observed many times. This sequence joins TRBV7-3 and TRBJ2-7; 9 positions agree with TRBD2. V was clipped by 4 bases and J by 7 bases; unmatched bases: 8. The germline V gene encodes CDR1 SGHTA and CDR2 FQGTGA. The CDR3 loop spans 14 amino acids. As DNA, the CDR3 is TGTGCCAGCAGCTCCGCGGGAGGGCCAAGTGAGCAGTACTTC. Its protein product is CASSSAGGPSEQYF.

The chain combines TRBV7-9 with TRBJ2-1; perhaps D is TRBD1 or TRBD2 (5 bases each). From germline, CDR1 is SEHNR and CDR2 FQNEAQ (reference sequence). Trimming took off 4 bases at V and 7 bases at J, with 11 bases between the two ends. The CDR3 sequence is 13 residues long. CDR3 in amino acids: CASSSGRWNEQFF. Written as DNA, the CDR3 is TGTGCCAGCAGCTCGGGGCGGTGGAATGAGCAGTTCTTC.

This clonotype was seen more than once but under ten times. The chain carries TRBV25-1 and TRBJ2-5, with unresolved D. CDR1 is MGHDK and CDR2 is SYGVNS in the germline V gene. The V end lost 3 bases, the J end lost 2 bases, and 10 bases lay between the germline ends. This CDR3 is 14 amino acids long. The DNA for the CDR3 is TGTGCCAGCAGTGACAATGGGCCTCAAGAGACCCAGTACTTC. Translated, it gives CASSDNGPQETQYF. Full variable domain (missing parts from reference TRBV25-1 and TRBJ2-5): EADIYQTPRYLVIGTGKKITLECSQTMGHDKMYWYQQDPGMELHLIHYSYGVNSTEKGDLSSESTVSRIRTEHFPLTLESARPSHTSQYLCASSDNGPQETQYFGPGTRLLVL.

The chain combines TRBV7-2 with TRBJ2-5, with 9 bases fitting TRBD2. Per the germline V gene, CDR1 is SGHTA and CDR2 is FQGNSA. The ends lost 1 base at V and 2 bases at J; junction bases unmatched: 11. The CDR3 is 18 residues long. CDR3 DNA sequence: TGTGCCAGCAGCTTAGAACTGCGGGGGGGCCGATGGCAAGAGACCCAGTACTTC. Its protein product is CASSLELRGGRWQETQYF.

This clonotype was seen a few times. The rearrangement joins TRBV6-5 to TRBJ2-6; no firm D call. V was clipped by 0 bases and J by 0 bases, with 9 bases between them. CDR3 length: 17 residues. From germline, CDR1 is MNHEY and CDR2 SVGAGI. CDR3 nucleotide sequence: TGTGCCAGCAGTTACTCGAATCCCGGCTCTGGGGCCAACGTCCTGACTTTC. Residues: CASSYSNPGSGANVLTF.

The rearrangement uses TRBV11-1 and TRBJ2-3, with 13 bases lining up with TRBD2. Germline V gene lookup returns CDR1 SGHAT and CDR2 FQDESV (reference sequence). The CDR3 contains 15 residues. V was pared by 5 bases and J by 5 bases, with 4 bases of the junction left unmatched. As DNA, the CDR3 is TGTGCCAGCAGCGCCCGGACTAGCGGGAGAGATACGCAGTATTTT. Encoded protein: CASSARTSGRDTQYF.

V usage is TRBV7-3 and J usage is TRBJ1-1; D remains unclear. Trimming cost V 5 bases and J 1 base, with 23 bases left between them. Germline V gene lookup returns CDR1 SGHTA and CDR2 FQGTGA. The CDR3 is 18 residues long. In DNA, the CDR3 is TGTGCCAGCAGCCCCCACCCGTTTGGTCAGGCCGAGAACACTGAAGCTTTCTTT. Translating it yields CASSPHPFGQAENTEAFF.

A word on this clonotype: A read error may produce the germline difference seen at one junction end. The chain is built from TRBV6-1 and TRBJ2-2; 9 positions agree with TRBD2. The CDR3 consists of 15 residues. Germline V lookup: CDR1 MNHNS, CDR2 SASEGT. Here the CDR3 reads CASGETSGNTGELFF. CDR3 coding DNA: TGTGCCAGCGGTGAGACTAGCGGGAACACCGGGGAGCTGTTTTTT.

Remarks on this clonotype: Germline is not matched at one junction end, which may reflect a read error. This rearrangement joins TRBV20-1 to TRBJ2-5, with TRBD2 as a possible D gene (5 bases). The end of the DNA fits TRBJ2-7 better, so the J call may be wrong. CDR3 length: 16 residues. Germline V CDR1 and CDR2: DFQATT, SNEGSKA (reference sequence). This chain's CDR3 is CGARDRASIFINEQYF. The CDR3 DNA follows: TGCGGTGCTAGAGATCGTGCTAGCATCTTCATCAACGAGCAGTACTTC.

This clonotype appeared once. The V call is TRBV7-3, the J call TRBJ2-1; 7 bases are shared with TRBD2. The CDR3 covers 15 residues. Germline CDR1 and CDR2: SGHTA and FQGTGA. V gave up 2 bases and J gave up 7 bases; unmatched junction bases: 8. The CDR3 spells CASSLGLAERNEQFF. Written as DNA, the CDR3 is TGTGCCAGCAGCTTAGGCCTAGCGGAGAGAAATGAGCAGTTCTTC.

The chain links TRBV5-1 to TRBJ1-1; D remains ambiguous. V lost 2 bases to trimming and J lost 1 base, with 9 bases between them. The CDR3 sequence is 14 residues long. CDR1 and CDR2 (germline): SGHRS, YFSETQ. CDR3 nucleotides: TGCGCCAGCAGCTTTGGGCCGTCGAACACTGAAGCTTTCTTT. Translation: CASSFGPSNTEAFF.

This clonotype was observed at least ten times. The rearrangement links TRBV7-3 to TRBJ2-3, with D unresolved. Germline CDR1 SGHTA, CDR2 FQGTGA. The V gene lost 2 bases and the J gene lost 1 base, with 10 bases spanning the gap. The CDR3 has 15 amino acids. DNA for the CDR3: TGTGCCAGCAGCTTACAACCGTCGGGCACAGATACGCAGTATTTT. This translates into CASSLQPSGTDTQYF.

As concerns this clonotype: A read error may be the cause here, since a much bigger clone is one base away. The chain is built from TRBV5-1 and TRBJ1-2; TRBD1 matches 9 bases. This CDR3 is 14 amino acids long. In germline, CDR1 is SGHRS, CDR2 YFSETQ. For the CDR3, the DNA is TGCGCCAGCAGCTCGGAGGACAGGGGCTATGGCAACACCTTC. Its translation: CASSSEDRGYGNTF.

This clonotype has more than one count but fewer than ten. The rearrangement joins TRBV7-3 to TRBJ2-3, with 12 bases matching TRBD2. The CDR3 is made up of 16 amino acids. V shed 4 bases and J 4 bases; nucleotides not matched to a gene: 6. In germline, CDR1 is SGHTA, CDR2 FQGTGA. In DNA, the CDR3 is TGTGCCAGCAGCTCGGGACTAGCGGGCGGTGCAGATACGCAGTATTTT. Protein sequence: CASSSGLAGGADTQYF.

This chain uses TRBV15 with TRBJ1-2; TRBD1 aligns across 8 bases. CDR1 LNHNV and CDR2 YYDKDF come from the germline V gene (reference sequence). Losses at the gene ends were 1 base for V and 4 bases for J; bases not matched to a gene: 2. The CDR3 length is 14 residues. The CDR3 protein is CATSRGGQAYGYTF. The CDR3, as DNA: TGTGCCACCAGCAGAGGGGGACAGGCCTATGGCTACACCTTC.

As concerns this clonotype: A much larger clone is a single base away; this may be a read error. V is TRBV20-1 and J is TRBJ2-1; D might be TRBD2 (6 bases). The CDR3 sequence is 15 residues long. Germline V gene lookup returns CDR1 DFQATT and CDR2 SNEGSKA (reference sequence). Trimming left V 3 bases short and J 8 bases short, with 20 bases between. The DNA of the CDR3 is TGCAGTGCTAGCGATGATAGCGGCGTTGGCGATGAGCAGTTCTTC. Translation gives CSASDDSGVGDEQFF.

The rearrangement uses TRBV10-3 and TRBJ1-5, with TRBD1 as a possible D gene (5 bases). Trimming shortened V by 6 bases and J by 5 bases, and 11 bases separated the two germline ends. The CDR3 loop spans 13 amino acids. Germline values: CDR1 ENHRY, CDR2 SYGVKD. DNA of the CDR3: TGTGCCATCAGCTCCAGGGAGGATCAGCCCCAGCATTTT. Residues: CAISSREDQPQHF.